These 14 T cell receptor beta chains were all obtained from the same sample, sequenced in a study of cytomegalovirus exposure and HLA in healthy donors. PCR involved 60 Vbeta and 13 Jbeta primers. Measured with immunoSEQ multiplex PCR; TCRdb has only the in-frame clones, and not every one. Here the sample spans about 140,000 clones, around 77% being singletons. The sequencing input was PBMCs. The receptor set was obtained from a man aged 25 to 40 in good health and CMV-seronegative.

The chain carries TRBV5-6 and TRBJ2-7, with D perhaps matching TRBD2 (6 bases). Looked up from germline, CDR1 is SGHDT and CDR2 is YYEEEE. Trimming took 2 bases from V and 9 from J, leaving 15 bases between them. The CDR3 length is 13 residues. In DNA form, the CDR3 reads TGTGCCAGCAGCTTAGGGCTAGCGTCATGGCAGTACTTC. This gives the protein CASSLGLASWQYF.

The chain recombines TRBV2 with TRBJ1-3, with D maybe TRBD1 (5 bases). CDR3 length equals 14 residues. From germline, CDR1 is SNHLY and CDR2 FYNNEI. V was clipped by 6 bases and J by 4 bases, with 13 bases between them. The CDR3 sequence is CASRGTGTGNTIYF. The DNA of the CDR3 is TGTGCCAGCAGGGGGACTGGAACGGGAAACACCATATATTTT. The variable domain in full, completed from reference TRBV2 and TRBJ1-3, reads EPEVTQTPSHQVTQMGQEVILRCVPISNHLYFYWYRQILGQKVEFLVSFYNNEISEKSEIFDDQFSVERPDGSNFTLKIRSTKLEDSAMYFCASRGTGTGNTIYFGEGSWLTVV.

The chain is built from TRBV5-4 and TRBJ2-5; the match to TRBD2 covers 9 bases. The DNA matches TRBJ2-7 better at its end, which makes the J call doubtful. The CDR3 spans 15 residues. Germline CDR1 and CDR2: SGHNT and YYREEE (reference sequence). CDR3: CASSPGTSRAYEQYF. In DNA, the CDR3 is TGTGCCAGCAGCCCCGGGACTAGCCGAGCCTACGAGCAGTACTTC.

The rearrangement joins TRBV6-5 to TRBJ1-2; D is undetermined. Trimming cost V 0 bases and J 8 bases, with 16 bases left between them. CDR1 and CDR2 from the germline V gene are MNHEY and SVGAGI. The CDR3 totals 15 residues. The CDR3 reads CASSYSSQDLWGYTF. The DNA of the CDR3 is TGTGCCAGCAGTTACTCGTCGCAGGATCTATGGGGCTACACCTTC.

The chain links TRBV19 to TRBJ1-4, with D perhaps matching TRBD1 (6 bases). Germline V gives CDR1 LNHDA, CDR2 SQIVND (reference sequence). Deletions cut 7 bases from V and 7 bases from J, with 10 bases between. The CDR3 is 12 residues long. The DNA for the CDR3 is TGTGCCAGTACCCAGGGGAGTGAAAAACTGTTTTTT. Residues: CASTQGSEKLFF.

The chain carries TRBV2 and TRBJ1-1, with a tentative D call TRBD1 (5 bases). With 10 bases removed from V and 1 base from J, the gap between germline ends came to 13 bases. Germline V gives CDR1 SNHLY, CDR2 FYNNEI. The CDR3 is made up of 13 amino acids. The CDR3 DNA sequence: TGTGCCACTGAGGACATGTGGAACACTGAAGCTTTCTTT. It codes for CATEDMWNTEAFF.

The chain couples TRBV5-4 to TRBJ2-3, with D perhaps TRBD2 (6 bases). Germline V gene data show CDR1 as SGHNT and CDR2 as YYREEE (reference sequence). This CDR3 spans 14 amino acids. V dropped 4 bases and J dropped 5 bases, with 14 bases sitting between them. The CDR3 loop reads CASSKTREVDTQYF. CDR3 bases: TGTGCCAGCAGCAAGACAAGGGAGGTAGATACGCAGTATTTT. The entire variable domain, with the rest obtained from reference TRBV5-4 and TRBJ2-3, is as follows: ETGVTQSPTHLIKTRGQQVTLRCSSQSGHNTVSWYQQALGQGPQFIFQYYREEENGRGNFPPRFSGLQFPNYSSELNVNALELDDSALYLCASSKTREVDTQYFGPGTRLTVL.

This clone was found once. The chain employs TRBV29-1 and TRBJ1-1; 10 bases map to TRBD1. The V gene end was trimmed by 6 bases and the J gene end by 3 bases; junction bases not matched to a gene: 7. CDR3 length: 14 residues. CDR1 SQVTM and CDR2 ANQGSEA come from the germline V gene. CDR3 nucleotide sequence: TGCAGCGTCCCAGGGACAGGGGCAGACACTGAAGCTTTCTTT. Translation: CSVPGTGADTEAFF.

This chain uses TRBV5-5 with TRBJ2-1, with 11 bases fitting TRBD2. Losses at the gene ends were 4 bases for V and 8 bases for J; bases not matched to a gene: 5. This CDR3 is 14 amino acids long. Germline assignment: CDR1 SGHKS and CDR2 YYEKEE (reference sequence). CDR3 coding DNA: TGTGCCAGCAGCCCCGGGACTAGCGGCGATGAGCAGTTCTTC. It encodes CASSPGTSGDEQFF. Full variable domain (rest looked up from reference TRBV5-5 and TRBJ2-1): DAGVTQSPTHLIKTRGQQVTLRCSPISGHKSVSWYQQVLGQGPQFIFQYYEKEERGRGNFPDRFSARQFPNYSSELNVNALLLGDSALYLCASSPGTSGDEQFFGPGTRLTVL.

Turning to this clone: This specimen includes other DNA sequences encoding the same CDR3. The chain has TRBV7-9 and TRBJ2-1; unclear D gene. V dropped 4 bases and J dropped 0 bases, with 10 bases sitting between them. Germline CDR1 reads SEHNR; CDR2 reads FQNEAQ (reference sequence). The CDR3 extends over 15 amino acids. The CDR3 DNA reads as TGTGCCAGCAGCTCCCCAGGAAGCTCCTACAATGAGCAGTTCTTC. Translating it yields CASSSPGSSYNEQFF.

The sample holds a few counts of this clone. The chain couples TRBV7-2 to TRBJ1-2; 8 positions match TRBD1. The CDR3 has 15 residues. Trimming at V came to 3 bases and at J to 3 bases, leaving 6 bases not matched to a gene. Germline-derived CDR1 and CDR2 are SGHTA and FQGNSA. The CDR3 is CASSLGLTGDYGYTF. In DNA, the CDR3 is TGTGCCAGCAGCTTGGGCCTGACAGGGGACTATGGCTACACCTTC.

The rearrangement joins TRBV5-1 to TRBJ2-5; TRBD2 aligns across 8 bases. From germline, CDR1 is SGHRS and CDR2 YFSETQ. The CDR3 runs 15 residues. J was trimmed by 4 bases and V by 5 bases; bases with no gene match: 10. The CDR3 DNA follows: TGCGCCAGCAGTATTGGGGGACTAGGTTCAGAGACCCAGTACTTC. Its translation: CASSIGGLGSETQYF.

The V and J genes are TRBV6-5 and TRBJ2-7; no definite D call. This CDR3 region has 11 residues. The germline V gene encodes CDR1 MNHEY and CDR2 SVGAGI. Trimming pared 4 bases from V and 4 bases from J, leaving 5 bases between. CDR3 loop: CASSSTYEQYF. The CDR3 DNA follows: TGTGCCAGCAGTTCCACTTACGAGCAGTACTTC.

The chain couples TRBV5-1 to TRBJ1-4; possibly TRBD1 for D (6 bases). The V and J ends lost 4 bases and 4 bases respectively, with 11 bases between them. Germline CDR1 SGHRS, CDR2 YFSETQ. The CDR3 extends over 14 amino acids. The CDR3 DNA sequence: TGCGCCAGCAGCCCCGGACAGAATAATGAAAAACTGTTTTTT. Translated, it gives CASSPGQNNEKLFF.